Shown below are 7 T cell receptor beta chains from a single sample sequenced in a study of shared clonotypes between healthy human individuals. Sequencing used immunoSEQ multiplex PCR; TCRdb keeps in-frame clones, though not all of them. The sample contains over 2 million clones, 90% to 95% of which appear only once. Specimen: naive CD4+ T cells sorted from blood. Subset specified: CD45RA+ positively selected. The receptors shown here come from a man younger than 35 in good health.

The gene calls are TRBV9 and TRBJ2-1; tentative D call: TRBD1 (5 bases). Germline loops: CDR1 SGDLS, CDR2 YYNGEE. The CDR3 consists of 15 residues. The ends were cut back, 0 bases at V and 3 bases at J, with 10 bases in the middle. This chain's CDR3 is CASSVGAGYYNEQFF. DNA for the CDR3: TGTGCCAGCAGCGTAGGGGCAGGGTACTACAATGAGCAGTTCTTC.

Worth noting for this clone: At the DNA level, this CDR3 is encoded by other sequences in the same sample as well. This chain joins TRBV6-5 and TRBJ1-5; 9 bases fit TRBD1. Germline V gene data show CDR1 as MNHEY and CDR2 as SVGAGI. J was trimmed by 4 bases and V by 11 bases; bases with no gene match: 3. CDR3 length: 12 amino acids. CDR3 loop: CASGTGNQPQHF. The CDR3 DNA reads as TGTGCCTCCGGGACAGGGAATCAGCCCCAGCATTTT.

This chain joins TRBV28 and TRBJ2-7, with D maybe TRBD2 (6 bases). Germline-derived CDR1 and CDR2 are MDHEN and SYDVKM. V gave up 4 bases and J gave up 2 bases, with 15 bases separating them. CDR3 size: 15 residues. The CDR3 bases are TGTGCCAGCAGTTCAGGGAGGCAGCCCCCCTACGAGCAGTACTTC. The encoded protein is CASSSGRQPPYEQYF.

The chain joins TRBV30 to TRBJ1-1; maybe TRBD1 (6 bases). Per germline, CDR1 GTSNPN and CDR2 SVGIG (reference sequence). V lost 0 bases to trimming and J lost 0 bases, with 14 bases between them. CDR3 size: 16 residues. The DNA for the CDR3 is TGTGCCTGGAGTGTGACTCCCGCAGGGGTGAACACTGAAGCTTTCTTT. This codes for CAWSVTPAGVNTEAFF.

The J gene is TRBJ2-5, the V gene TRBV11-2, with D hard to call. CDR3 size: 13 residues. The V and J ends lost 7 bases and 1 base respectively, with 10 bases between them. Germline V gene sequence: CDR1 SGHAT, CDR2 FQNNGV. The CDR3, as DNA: TGTGCCAGCACCTTCGGCGCCCAAGAGACCCAGTACTTC. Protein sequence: CASTFGAQETQYF.

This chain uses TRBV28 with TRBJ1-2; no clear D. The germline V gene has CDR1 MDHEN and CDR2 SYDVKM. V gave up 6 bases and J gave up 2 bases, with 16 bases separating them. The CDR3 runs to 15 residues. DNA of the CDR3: TGTGCCAGCAGCCCCCGTCGGACTCTGAACTATGGCTACACCTTC. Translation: CASSPRRTLNYGYTF.

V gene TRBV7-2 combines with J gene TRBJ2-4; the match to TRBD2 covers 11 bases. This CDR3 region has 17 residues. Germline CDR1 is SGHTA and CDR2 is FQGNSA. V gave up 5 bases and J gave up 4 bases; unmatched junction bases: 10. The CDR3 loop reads CASSIPGLAGFKNIQYF. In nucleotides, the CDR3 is TGTGCCAGCAGCATTCCTGGACTAGCGGGTTTTAAAAACATTCAGTACTTC.